This TCR beta chain was observed in a study of beta chain features in type 1 diabetes. Study outcomes and limitations: Type 1 diabetes patients had TCRB CDR3s that were shorter (moderately but significantly so) in all four CD4+ subsets. Researchers could not determine here whether HLA type influences TCRB rearrangement.

By way of CD45RO/CCR7/CD25/CD127/CD95/CD27, the CD4+ regulatory, stem cell-like memory, central memory and naive cells were sorted. Points on this clone: As yet, its antigen is unknown.

This CDR3 has 15 residues. The V gene lost 0 bases and the J gene lost 4 bases, with 10 bases spanning the gap. Germline CDR1 reads SGHRS; CDR2 reads YFSETQ. Since all of the isolated RNA was reverse transcribed, expressed TCRB transcripts were what got sequenced. Naive, central memory and regulatory T cell samples averaged around 4 million immunoSEQ reads each. Data came from immunoSEQ multiplex PCR; TCRdb stores just in-frame clones and leaves some out. The sample lists a few hundred thousand clones, approximately 25% occurring once. The gene calls are TRBV5-1 and TRBJ2-2; tentative D call: TRBD2 (5 bases). Sequencing input: naive CD4+ T cells from blood. The receptor comes from a woman between 25 and 40 years old with type 1 diabetes. CDR3 in amino acids: CASSLASGITGELFF. The DNA for the CDR3 is TGCGCCAGCAGCTTGGCCTCGGGAATCACCGGGGAGCTGTTTTTT.